This TCR beta chain was sequenced during a study of shared clonotypes between healthy human individuals. Produced via immunoSEQ multiplex PCR; TCRdb's table is partial and in-frame only. The sample lists roughly 760,000 clones; 74% were seen once. Germline V lookup: CDR1 SGHRS, CDR2 YFSETQ. This CDR3 region has 15 residues. The junction had 1 base not matched to a gene; V was cut back by 0 bases and J by 3 bases. This clone was seen at least ten times. Additional DNA sequences in this sample encode the identical CDR3. This TCR was recovered from a woman in her 30s in good health. The gene calls are TRBV5-1 and TRBJ2-1; TRBD2 aligns across 9 bases. Sample: memory CD4+ T cells sorted from blood. Subset of the sample: CD45RA-negative fraction. As DNA, the CDR3 is TGCGCCAGCAGCTTGGCGACTAGCGGCTACAATGAGCAGTTCTTC. Translation: CASSLATSGYNEQFF.